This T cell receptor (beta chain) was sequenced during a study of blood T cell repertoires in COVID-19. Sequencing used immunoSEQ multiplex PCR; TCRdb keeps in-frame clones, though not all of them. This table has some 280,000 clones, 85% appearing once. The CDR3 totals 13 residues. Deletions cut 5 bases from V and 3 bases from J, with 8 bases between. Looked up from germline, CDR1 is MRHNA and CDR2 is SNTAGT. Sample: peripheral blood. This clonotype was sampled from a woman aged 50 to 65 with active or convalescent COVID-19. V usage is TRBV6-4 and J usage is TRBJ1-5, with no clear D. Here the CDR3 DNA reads TGTGCCAGCAGTCCCAGGTTCAATCAGCCCCAGCATTTT. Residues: CASSPRFNQPQHF.